These 30 T cell receptor beta chains came from one sample sequenced in a study of blood T cells in healthy people across ages. A second PCR, run for about 7 to 11 cycles, used a sample-barcoded 5' primer plus a J-beta primer mix. TCRdb itself ran the 5' RACE reads through MiXCR, one entry per CDR3 protein. The sample yields some 1.5 million distinct CDR3 sequences, approximately 28% seen once. Specimen: blood. The receptors originated from a woman aged 25 to 39 in good health.

The chain carries TRBV12-3 or TRBV12-4 and TRBJ2-5; no reliable D call. The CDR3 covers 12 residues. Trimming shortened V by 6 bases and J by 3 bases, and 8 bases separated the two germline ends. CDR3 sequence reads: CASSTTKETQYF. Written as DNA, the CDR3 is TGTGCCAGCAGCACTACAAAAGAGACCCAGTACTTC.

This clonotype was seen more than once but under ten times. The chain couples TRBV6-6 to TRBJ2-4; possibly TRBD1 for D (6 bases). Trimming took 6 bases from V and 7 from J, leaving 13 bases between them. CDR3 size: 13 residues. In germline, CDR1 is MNHNY, CDR2 SVGAGI (reference sequence). The CDR3, as DNA: TGTGCCAGCAGCCTACAGGGTATCAACATTCAGTACTTC. Its translation: CASSLQGINIQYF.

This chain joins TRBV4-1 and TRBJ1-2; D unresolved. Germline values: CDR1 MGHRA, CDR2 YSYEKL. This CDR3 region has 13 residues. Trimming removed 2 bases from V and 4 bases from J, with 8 bases in between. The CDR3 DNA follows: TGCGCCAGCAGCCAACCTGGTGGCTATGGCTACACCTTC. Amino acid sequence: CASSQPGGYGYTF.

In its sample, this clonotype was seen a few times. This chain joins TRBV20-1 and TRBJ2-5, with a possible D match to TRBD2 (5 bases). CDR1 and CDR2 from the germline V gene are DFQATT and SNEGSKA (reference sequence). The CDR3 extends over 12 amino acids. V was trimmed by 5 bases and J by 11 bases, leaving 18 bases between them. The CDR3: CSAGRLAWEQYF. For the CDR3, the DNA is TGCAGTGCTGGACGACTCGCGTGGGAGCAGTACTTC.

The rearrangement uses TRBV10-3 and TRBJ2-3; tentative D call: TRBD2 (6 bases). The germline V and J ends were trimmed by 6 bases and 0 bases, with 13 bases remaining between them. CDR3 size: 15 residues. Germline V gene sequence: CDR1 ENHRY, CDR2 SYGVKD. CDR3 DNA sequence: TGTGCCATCAGATCACTGGCGGGAAGCACAGATACGCAGTATTTT. Protein sequence: CAIRSLAGSTDTQYF.

Here the CDR3 reads CASSRGRKDSPLHF. The DNA of the CDR3 is TGTGCCAGCAGCCGCGGACGGAAGGATTCACCCCTCCACTTT. V is TRBV7-2 and J is TRBJ1-6; D is unresolved. The germline CDR1 and CDR2 sequences are SGHTA and FQGNSA. Trimming took 5 bases from V and 8 from J, leaving 13 bases between them. The CDR3 has 14 amino acids.

The chain recombines TRBV3-1 with TRBJ1-2, with D perhaps matching TRBD1 (5 bases). CDR3 length equals 13 residues. Germline loops: CDR1 LGHDT, CDR2 YNNKEL (reference sequence). Trimming stripped 4 bases from V and 8 bases from J, with 14 bases between. The DNA of the CDR3 is TGTGCCAGCAGCCTACCGACAGACAGCGGCTACACCTTC. This encodes CASSLPTDSGYTF.

About this clonotype: A clone one base away is much larger, so this may be a read error. V and J are TRBV9 and TRBJ2-1; 8 bases align to TRBD2. Germline values: CDR1 SGDLS, CDR2 YYNGEE. The CDR3 is 15 residues long. V trimming: 4 bases; J trimming: 5 bases; junction bases outside the gene matches: 8. Here the CDR3 DNA reads TGTGCCAGCAGCCGGGGGGGTGTAGTAGACAATGAGCAGTTCTTC. This encodes CASSRGGVVDNEQFF.

The CDR3: CAISAKAGSTYEQYF. CDR3 nucleotide sequence: TGTGCCATCAGTGCGAAAGCGGGGAGTACCTACGAGCAGTACTTC. This chain links TRBV10-3 with TRBJ2-7; TRBD2 matches at 7 bases. There are 15 residues in the CDR3. Germline values: CDR1 ENHRY, CDR2 SYGVKD. After removal of 4 bases from V and 2 bases from J, the junction contained 8 bases not matched to a gene.

V and J are TRBV4-2 and TRBJ2-3, with TRBD2 matching 7 bases. Germline V gene lookup returns CDR1 LGHNA and CDR2 YNFKEQ. V was clipped by 2 bases and J by 1 base; unmatched bases: 3. This CDR3 region has 15 residues. The CDR3 coding sequence is TGTGCCAGCAGCCAAATGGCGGGGGGCACAGATACGCAGTATTTT. This sequence encodes CASSQMAGGTDTQYF.

This clonotype occurred a few times. The junction differs from germline at one of its ends, possibly a read error. The V gene is TRBV24-1, the J gene TRBJ2-1; D gene unclear. CDR3 length: 12 residues. Germline values: CDR1 KGHDR, CDR2 SFDVKD. The CDR3 loop reads CATSVNNNERFF. The CDR3 region has the DNA TGTGCCACCAGTGTGAACAACAATGAGCGGTTCTTC.

On this clonotype itself: This could be a read error, since a much larger clone is one nucleotide away. The rearrangement joins TRBV7-9 to TRBJ1-4, with D perhaps matching TRBD1 (6 bases). Trimming pared 3 bases from V and 10 bases from J, leaving 12 bases between. The CDR3 consists of 13 residues. Germline V gene data show CDR1 as SEHNR and CDR2 as FQNEAQ (reference sequence). The CDR3 loop is CASSFADSGKLFF. CDR3 coding DNA: TGTGCCAGCAGCTTCGCGGACAGCGGAAAACTGTTTTTT.

The rearrangement joins TRBV28 to TRBJ1-6; D unresolved. The V gene's germline CDR1 is MDHEN and CDR2 SYDVKM. With 6 bases removed from V and 10 bases from J, the gap between germline ends came to 16 bases. The CDR3 totals 14 residues. Written as DNA, the CDR3 is TGTGCCAGCAGGGGTGCAGTGATGGAGTCACCCCTCCACTTT. Amino acid sequence: CASRGAVMESPLHF.

The sample holds many counts of this clonotype. J is TRBJ2-7 and V is TRBV20-1, with D perhaps matching TRBD2 (6 bases). CDR3 size: 12 residues. CDR1 and CDR2 (germline): DFQATT, SNEGSKA (reference sequence). Trimming took 8 bases from V and 5 from J, leaving 16 bases between them. The CDR3 protein is CSLLGGRNEQYF. The CDR3 DNA follows: TGCAGTCTACTGGGGGGTCGTAACGAGCAGTACTTC.

The V and J genes are TRBV20-1 and TRBJ1-1; weak D call: TRBD1 (6 bases). V lost 4 bases and J 1 base, leaving 13 bases between the germline ends. Germline-derived CDR1 and CDR2 are DFQATT and SNEGSKA (reference sequence). CDR3 length: 14 residues. The DNA for the CDR3 is TGCAGTGCTAAAAAACAGGGAAGGAACACTGAAGCTTTCTTT. Its translation: CSAKKQGRNTEAFF.

The J gene is TRBJ2-4, the V gene TRBV28, with 8 bases fitting TRBD2. CDR3 length equals 14 residues. The germline V gene encodes CDR1 MDHEN and CDR2 SYDVKM. With 5 bases clipped from V and 10 bases from J, the junction kept 10 bases outside the gene matches. The CDR3 DNA reads TGTGCCAGCAGTCCGGGACTAGGGGAACGGATTCAGTACTTC. Amino acids: CASSPGLGERIQYF.

There are a few counts of this clonotype. V is TRBV18 and J is TRBJ2-5; D is ambiguous. V was cut by 1 base and J by 1 base, with 7 bases left in between. Germline V gene data show CDR1 as KGHSH and CDR2 as LQKENI. The CDR3 loop spans 14 amino acids. The CDR3 reads CASSPRRTQETQYF. The CDR3 nucleotides are TGTGCCAGCTCACCACGTCGAACCCAAGAGACCCAGTACTTC.

The rearrangement joins TRBV12-5 to TRBJ1-5; unclear D gene. The V and J ends lost 5 bases and 5 bases respectively, with 16 bases between them. The germline CDR1 and CDR2 sequences are LGHNT and FRNRAP. The CDR3 contains 15 residues. The CDR3 is CASGRPGPRDQPQHF. Here the CDR3 DNA reads TGTGCTAGTGGTCGCCCGGGCCCGAGAGATCAGCCCCAGCATTTT.

The V gene is TRBV29-1, the J gene TRBJ2-5; tentatively, D is TRBD2 (6 bases). CDR1 is SQVTM, CDR2 ANQGSEA, per germline. V was cut by 3 bases and J by 11 bases, with 16 bases left in between. The CDR3 covers 12 residues. This chain's CDR3 is CSVEWDFEEQYF. CDR3 in DNA: TGCAGCGTTGAGTGGGACTTCGAGGAGCAGTACTTC.

V and J are TRBV24-1 and TRBJ2-7; D may be TRBD2 (6 bases). In germline, CDR1 is KGHDR, CDR2 SFDVKD. Trimming took off 8 bases at V and 6 bases at J, with 22 bases between the two ends. The length of the CDR3 is 15 residues. The DNA of the CDR3 is TGTGCCACCACAGCGGAATCCGGGACTTTCTCCGAGCAGTACTTC. This translates into CATTAESGTFSEQYF.

This chain joins TRBV19 and TRBJ2-1, with D tentatively TRBD1 or TRBD2 (5 bases each). V was cut by 5 bases and J by 8 bases, with 19 bases left in between. The CDR3 is 15 amino acids. Germline V gives CDR1 LNHDA, CDR2 SQIVND (reference sequence). The CDR3 reads CASSHAQRGRDEQFF. DNA for the CDR3: TGTGCCAGTAGTCACGCGCAACGGGGCCGGGATGAGCAGTTCTTC.

This clonotype came up a few times. V is TRBV6-1 and J is TRBJ1-3; 7 bases fit TRBD1. The trim removed 1 base at V and 0 bases at J, leaving 6 bases unmatched. Germline assignment: CDR1 MNHNS and CDR2 SASEGT. The CDR3 runs to 17 residues. CDR3 amino acids: CASSEVPTGRSGNTIYF. The DNA of the CDR3 is TGTGCCAGCAGTGAAGTCCCGACAGGGCGCTCTGGAAACACCATATATTTT.

The rearrangement joins TRBV7-7 to TRBJ2-4; D perhaps matches TRBD1 (5 bases). The DNA end is a closer match to TRBJ2-5, so the J assignment may be wrong. The length of the CDR3 is 14 residues. In germline, CDR1 is SSHAT, CDR2 FNYEAQ (reference sequence). The DNA for the CDR3 is TGTGCCAGCAGCTTAAAAGGGGTTGGAGAGACCCAGTACTTC. This sequence encodes CASSLKGVGETQYF.

This clonotype was detected only a few times. This chain joins TRBV20-1 and TRBJ2-1; 8 bases are a match to TRBD2. V dropped 0 bases and J dropped 2; count of bases not matched to a gene: 15. Germline CDR1 and CDR2: DFQATT and SNEGSKA (reference sequence). This CDR3 is built from 19 residues. The CDR3 DNA reads TGCAGTGCTAGAGATAATCGGGCGTGGGGCGGGAGGCCCTACAATGAGCAGTTCTTC. Encoded protein: CSARDNRAWGGRPYNEQFF.

This clonotype was observed at least ten times. The chain carries TRBV29-1 and TRBJ2-5; a weak D match, TRBD2 (7 bases). The germline V gene encodes CDR1 SQVTM and CDR2 ANQGSEA. This CDR3 region has 14 residues. Trimming stripped 6 bases from V and 4 bases from J, with 18 bases between. The CDR3 loop reads CSVILRGGAETQYF. As DNA, the CDR3 is TGCAGCGTCATCTTGAGGGGGGGTGCAGAGACCCAGTACTTC.

This clonotype was found many times. This chain uses TRBV29-1 with TRBJ1-2; D gene ambiguous. CDR1 is SQVTM, CDR2 ANQGSEA, per germline. Trimming took off 4 bases at V and 7 bases at J, with 19 bases between the two ends. The CDR3 consists of 14 residues. The CDR3 spells CSVGLRQVVRGYTF. The CDR3 DNA follows: TGCAGCGTTGGCCTCAGGCAGGTCGTTCGTGGCTACACCTTC. The full variable domain, in which reference TRBV29-1 and TRBJ1-2 provide the parts outside the CDR3, is SAVISQKPSRDICQRGTSLTIQCQVDSQVTMMFWYRQQPGQSLTLIATANQGSEATYESGFVIDKFPISRPNLTFSTLTVSNMSPEDSSIYLCSVGLRQVVRGYTFGSGTRLTVV.

Worth noting for this clonotype: It may be a read error: a sequence one base away is much more abundant. The V and J genes are TRBV7-3 and TRBJ2-4, with 9 bases identical to TRBD2. This CDR3 has 18 residues. V trimming: 2 bases; J trimming: 13 bases; junction bases outside the gene matches: 21. In germline, CDR1 is SGHTA, CDR2 FQGTGA. The CDR3 protein is CASSLLQKSGGPGNEQYF. Written as DNA, the CDR3 is TGTGCCAGCAGCTTACTCCAGAAGAGCGGGGGGCCGGGGAATGAGCAGTACTTC.

This clonotype was picked up many times. The gene calls are TRBV7-6 and TRBJ2-1, with TRBD2 matching over 9 bases. CDR3 size: 16 residues. Germline V gene data show CDR1 as SGHVS and CDR2 as FNYEAQ. The V segment lost 4 bases and the J segment 7 bases; nucleotides outside the gene matches: 11. The CDR3: CASSSLAGGRVNEQFF. The CDR3 DNA is TGTGCCAGCAGCTCCCTAGCTGGCGGGAGGGTTAATGAGCAGTTCTTC.

Many counts were recorded for this clonotype. The chain has TRBV5-1 and TRBJ2-7; TRBD2 matches at 10 bases. Germline trimming cut 0 bases from V and 3 bases from J; bases unmatched to any gene: 3. The CDR3 runs 15 residues. The germline V gene encodes CDR1 SGHRS and CDR2 YFSETQ. The DNA of the CDR3 is TGCGCCAGCAGCTTGGGTACTAGCGGGAACTACGAGCAGTACTTC. It specifies CASSLGTSGNYEQYF.

The chain uses TRBV7-2 and TRBJ1-2; no firm D call. V lost 1 base and J lost 4, with 13 bases in between. CDR1 is SGHTA and CDR2 is FQGNSA in the germline V gene. The CDR3 spans 15 residues. The DNA of the CDR3 is TGTGCCAGCAGCTTAGGGCCACGTGTTGGCTATGGCTACACCTTC. Encoded protein: CASSLGPRVGYGYTF.